The present TCR beta chain was sequenced within a study of shared clonotypes between healthy human individuals. Original methodology: Owing to the provision of junction-only sequences devoid of quality scores by immunoSEQ, filtering differed. Some clones are missing from TCRdb's copy, which holds only in-frame ones; the method was immunoSEQ multiplex PCR. That table gives V, J and clone size, and the DNA gave D and trimming. The table records nearly 2 million clones, about 94% of them present only once. Trimming took off 8 bases at V and 2 bases at J, with 16 bases between the two ends. Germline assignment: CDR1 MNHEY and CDR2 SMNVEV (reference sequence). This CDR3 has 15 amino acids. Terminally differentiated effector memory CD45RA+ cells were excluded from the naive CD8 cells, which were CD45RO-negative and positively selected for CCR7.

The sample consisted of naive CD8+ T cells sorted from blood. The chain links TRBV27 to TRBJ2-1, with D perhaps TRBD2 (5 bases). The receptor's source is a man younger than 35 in good health. CDR3 amino acids: CASLGGPGAYNEQFF. In DNA, the CDR3 is TGTGCCAGCTTAGGAGGACCGGGCGCCTACAATGAGCAGTTCTTC.